These 24 T cell receptor beta chains were all obtained from the same sample, sequenced in a study of patients and donors after allogeneic stem cell transplantation. A single record per CDR3 protein comes from TCRdb applying MiXCR to the RT-PCR reads. Counted here are hundreds of thousands of distinct CDR3 sequences, 13% to 15% occurring once; the ten biggest clones make up about 9.9%. The sequenced sample was blood, either unsorted or a sorted T cell fraction (not recorded which). These TCRs come from a human donor who was either an allogeneic HSCT recipient or a stem cell or donor lymphocyte infusion donor (not recorded which). It is not recorded whose cells these are; they may come from a transplant donor.

This clonotype was counted only a few times. The J gene is TRBJ1-4, the V gene TRBV10-3; TRBD1 agrees at 7 bases. V lost 2 bases, J lost 8 bases, and 8 bases stayed unmatched. The CDR3 length is 15 residues. The germline V gene has CDR1 ENHRY and CDR2 SYGVKD. CDR3 protein: CAISEGQVLLEKLFF. The CDR3 region has the DNA TGTGCCATCAGTGAGGGACAGGTCCTATTGGAAAAACTGTTTTTT.

The J gene is TRBJ1-2, the V gene TRBV6-1, with 9 bases matching TRBD1. With 7 bases clipped from V and 7 bases from J, the junction kept 16 bases outside the gene matches. There are 16 residues in the CDR3. CDR1 and CDR2 from the germline V gene are MNHNS and SASEGT. For the CDR3, the DNA is TGTGCCAGCAACCCAGAAAGGGGACAGGGAACGGTTGGCTACACCTTC. It is translated as CASNPERGQGTVGYTF.

This chain links TRBV7-8 with TRBJ1-2; 7 nucleotides line up with TRBD1. The CDR3 runs 15 residues. CDR1 is SGHVS, CDR2 FQNEAQ, per germline. V dropped 5 bases and J dropped 1; count of bases not matched to a gene: 7. The CDR3 DNA reads as TGTGCCAGCAGCCAGGAGGGGGCAAATAACTATGGCTACACCTTC. This codes for CASSQEGANNYGYTF. The full variable domain, rest sourced from reference TRBV7-8 and TRBJ1-2, is GAGVSQSPRYKVAKRGQDVALRCDPISGHVSLFWYQQALGQGPEFLTYFQNEAQLDKSGLPSDRFFAERPEGSVSTLKIQRTQQEDSAVYLCASSQEGANNYGYTFGSGTRLTVV.

The V and J genes are TRBV6-1 and TRBJ1-6; no definite D call. Germline V gene lookup returns CDR1 MNHNS and CDR2 SASEGT. This CDR3 contains 13 residues. The V and J ends lost 2 bases and 8 bases respectively, with 7 bases between them. CDR3 in amino acids: CASSESPDSPLHF. The CDR3 nucleotides read TGTGCCAGCAGTGAATCCCCGGATTCACCCCTCCACTTT.

This chain connects TRBV25-1 to TRBJ2-5, with D maybe TRBD1 (5 bases). V was cut by 0 bases and J by 1 base, with 9 bases left in between. The CDR3 is made up of 15 amino acids. Per germline, CDR1 MGHDK and CDR2 SYGVNS. The CDR3 DNA reads TGTGCCAGCAGTGAATATAGGGGAAGCCAAGAGACCCAGTACTTC. This translates into CASSEYRGSQETQYF.

The J gene is TRBJ1-3, the V gene TRBV7-2; possibly TRBD1 for D (6 bases). Trimming removed 2 bases at V and 4 bases at J, with 18 bases between. The germline V gene has CDR1 SGHTA and CDR2 FQGNSA. The CDR3 totals 17 residues. CDR3 protein: CASSLSIGGPRGNTIYF. The CDR3 DNA sequence: TGTGCCAGCAGCTTATCTATAGGGGGACCCCGAGGAAACACCATATATTTT.

The chain is built from TRBV25-1 and TRBJ1-6; TRBD1 matches 7 bases. Germline lookup yields CDR1 MGHDK and CDR2 SYGVNS. The V segment lost 1 base and the J segment 6 bases; nucleotides outside the gene matches: 6. The CDR3 extends over 16 amino acids. This CDR3 reads CASSEWSGTANSPLHF. As DNA, the CDR3 is TGTGCCAGCAGTGAATGGTCCGGGACAGCTAATTCACCCCTCCACTTT.

The rearrangement links TRBV6-2 or TRBV6-3 to TRBJ2-7; D is perhaps TRBD1 or TRBD2 (5 bases each). V shed 8 bases and J shed 2 bases, with 10 bases lying between them. The germline gives CDR1 MNHEY, CDR2 SVGEGT. This CDR3 has 12 residues. The CDR3 is CASVGDPYEQYF. In DNA form, the CDR3 reads TGTGCCAGCGTTGGGGACCCCTACGAGCAGTACTTC.

This clonotype showed up just a few times. The chain links TRBV7-2 to TRBJ2-5, with unresolved D. The CDR3 has 16 residues. Germline assignment: CDR1 SGHTA and CDR2 FQGNSA. V lost 0 bases to trimming and J lost 5 bases, with 16 bases between them. CDR3 sequence reads: CASSLATTSLAETQYF. The DNA of the CDR3 is TGTGCCAGCAGCTTAGCCACTACCTCCCTTGCGGAGACCCAGTACTTC.

In its sample, this clonotype was seen a few times. The genes are TRBV5-1 and TRBJ2-7; the D is unclear. This CDR3 is built from 13 residues. Germline V gives CDR1 SGHRS, CDR2 YFSETQ. V was trimmed by 1 base and J by 3 bases, leaving 8 bases between them. CDR3 sequence reads: CASSLSSNYEQYF. DNA for the CDR3: TGCGCCAGCAGCTTGAGTTCCAACTACGAGCAGTACTTC.

V and J are TRBV7-9 and TRBJ2-7, with D possibly TRBD2 on 6 matching bases. The CDR3 is 14 amino acids. CDR1 SEHNR and CDR2 FQNEAQ come from the germline V gene (reference sequence). V was pared by 5 bases and J by 2 bases, with 13 bases between. CDR3 sequence: CASSPTRAAYEQYF. CDR3 DNA sequence: TGTGCCAGCAGCCCGACTAGGGCGGCCTACGAGCAGTACTTC.

This clonotype has a handful of counts. This chain uses TRBV7-8 with TRBJ1-2; D gene unclear. CDR3 length: 15 amino acids. Trimming cost V 1 base and J 2 bases, with 11 bases left between them. Germline CDR1 and CDR2: SGHVS and FQNEAQ. CDR3 coding DNA: TGTGCCAGCAGCTTAGTTGGGCAGGTCAACTATGGCTACACCTTC. Translation: CASSLVGQVNYGYTF.

This clonotype was seen repeatedly, ten times or more. The chain carries TRBV24-1 and TRBJ2-3, with D perhaps matching TRBD2 (6 bases). Germline V gives CDR1 KGHDR, CDR2 SFDVKD. V was cut by 5 bases and J by 2 bases, with 10 bases left in between. The CDR3 has 14 residues. The CDR3 loop is CATSVEGLTDTQYF. In DNA form, the CDR3 reads TGTGCCACCAGTGTGGAGGGTCTCACAGATACGCAGTATTTT.

The rearrangement joins TRBV5-1 to TRBJ2-1; 10 bases agree with TRBD2. CDR3 length equals 15 residues. With V trimmed by 5 bases and J by 5 bases, 7 bases remained unmatched. Germline V CDR1 and CDR2: SGHRS, YFSETQ. The CDR3 bases are TGCGCCAGCAGAAAAACTAGCGGGACCCACAATGAGCAGTTCTTC. Amino acid sequence: CASRKTSGTHNEQFF.

This clonotype was recorded a few times. The chain links TRBV2 to TRBJ2-5; 9 bases agree with TRBD1. The CDR3 is made up of 14 amino acids. The V gene end was trimmed by 7 bases and the J gene end by 2 bases; junction bases not matched to a gene: 5. CDR1 and CDR2 (germline): SNHLY, FYNNEI. This CDR3 is CASKTGTGQETQYF. DNA of the CDR3: TGTGCCAGCAAAACCGGGACAGGGCAAGAGACCCAGTACTTC. Combining the CDR3 with reference TRBV2 and TRBJ2-5 gives the whole variable domain EPEVTQTPSHQVTQMGQEVILRCVPISNHLYFYWYRQILGQKVEFLVSFYNNEISEKSEIFDDQFSVERPDGSNFTLKIRSTKLEDSAMYFCASKTGTGQETQYFGPGTRLLVL.

The chain combines TRBV4-1 with TRBJ2-4, with D maybe TRBD2 (6 bases). Per germline, CDR1 MGHRA and CDR2 YSYEKL. The V gene lost 0 bases and the J gene lost 6 bases, with 21 bases spanning the gap. There are 18 residues in the CDR3. The chain's CDR3 is CASSQDWSSREIRNIQYF. The CDR3 DNA sequence: TGCGCCAGCAGCCAAGATTGGTCCTCGCGGGAAATAAGAAACATTCAGTACTTC.

This clonotype occurred many times. The chain is built from TRBV12-3 or TRBV12-4 and TRBJ1-2; D uncertain. The CDR3 has 13 residues. With 4 bases removed from V and 5 bases from J, the gap between germline ends came to 11 bases. DNA of the CDR3: TGTGCCAGCAGTTATCGGACTGAATATGGCTACACCTTC. Translation gives CASSYRTEYGYTF.

A few counts support this clonotype. The V call is TRBV12-3 or TRBV12-4, the J call TRBJ2-7; 7 bases are shared with TRBD2. CDR3 length: 14 residues. V trimming: 7 bases; J trimming: 6 bases; junction bases outside the gene matches: 12. The CDR3 sequence: CASTLGGSDLEQYF. The CDR3 region has the DNA TGTGCCAGCACCTTGGGAGGGAGTGACCTCGAGCAGTACTTC.

This clonotype was found a few times. The chain has TRBV12-3 or TRBV12-4 and TRBJ1-5; 7 nucleotides agree with TRBD1. V was clipped by 8 bases and J by 4 bases; unmatched bases: 11. This CDR3 spans 15 amino acids. The CDR3 region has the DNA TGTGCCAGCGCGGACTTTGACAGGGCGAATCAGCCCCAGCATTTT. It encodes CASADFDRANQPQHF.

The chain couples TRBV29-1 to TRBJ1-1, with TRBD1 identical over 9 bases. The germline CDR1 and CDR2 sequences are SQVTM and ANQGSEA. V was pared by 7 bases and J by 1 base, with 4 bases of the junction left unmatched. The CDR3 is made up of 13 amino acids. CDR3 sequence reads: CSAAGQGNTEAFF. The CDR3 region has the DNA TGCAGCGCCGCGGGACAGGGGAACACTGAAGCTTTCTTT.

Ten or more counts support this clonotype. The chain uses TRBV7-2 and TRBJ2-2; D unclear. The germline V gene encodes CDR1 SGHTA and CDR2 FQGNSA. The CDR3 has 13 amino acids. V gave up 6 bases and J gave up 3 bases, with 8 bases separating them. The CDR3 DNA is TGTGCCAGCAGATATTCTTACACCGGGGAGCTGTTTTTT. Its translation is CASRYSYTGELFF.

CDR3 DNA: TGTGCCAGCAGGTTACAGGGGATGGGGTCTGGAAACACCATATATTTT. Amino acids: CASRLQGMGSGNTIYF. This chain links TRBV12-3 or TRBV12-4 with TRBJ1-3, with 7 nucleotides matching TRBD1. With 6 bases clipped from V and 1 base from J, the junction kept 9 bases outside the gene matches. The CDR3 has 16 amino acids.

The chain links TRBV18 to TRBJ1-3, with TRBD1 identical over 7 bases. V dropped 0 bases and J dropped 2; count of bases not matched to a gene: 10. The CDR3 covers 18 residues. The germline V gene encodes CDR1 KGHSH and CDR2 LQKENI. CDR3 in DNA: TGTGCCAGCTCACCACCGTATACAGGGGATCGGGCTGGAAACACCATATATTTT. It specifies CASSPPYTGDRAGNTIYF.

Many counts were recorded for this clonotype. J is TRBJ2-5 and V is TRBV2, with TRBD2 matching 8 bases. With V trimmed by 3 bases and J by 5 bases, 5 bases remained unmatched. From germline, CDR1 is SNHLY and CDR2 FYNNEI. The CDR3 spans 14 residues. CDR3 bases: TGTGCCAGCAGTGACTGGACTAGCCAGGAGACCCAGTACTTC. It specifies CASSDWTSQETQYF.